The present entry profiles one TCR beta chain with its context. V lost 6 bases and J lost 3; bases outside the gene matches: 6. The germline CDR1 and CDR2 sequences are SNHLY and FYNNEI. This CDR3 has 14 residues. Clones were sequenced by immunoSEQ multiplex PCR, and TCRdb holds only the in-frame ones, with some missing. The sample comprises 19,000 or so clones, over 60% of which are singletons, and 20% to 25% rests with the top ten. Treatment here: randomized to nivolumab then ipilimumab (arm A) or the reverse (arm B). Patients had received no earlier DNA-damaging chemotherapy. This entry belongs to a study of sequential checkpoint blockade in melanoma.

The chain employs TRBV2 and TRBJ2-3, with 7 bases identical to TRBD1. The input for sequencing was CD8+ T cells sorted from blood (inferred from file names), taken from a patient given nivolumab and ipilimumab in sequence. The clonotype was recovered from a human donor with melanoma. The CDR3 coding sequence is TGTGCCAGCAGAGACAGGGATTTAACAGATACGCAGTATTTT. Amino acids: CASRDRDLTDTQYF. Looking up the rest from reference TRBV2 and TRBJ2-3 gives the full variable domain: EPEVTQTPSHQVTQMGQEVILRCVPISNHLYFYWYRQILGQKVEFLVSFYNNEISEKSEIFDDQFSVERPDGSNFTLKIRSTKLEDSAMYFCASRDRDLTDTQYFGPGTRLTVL.